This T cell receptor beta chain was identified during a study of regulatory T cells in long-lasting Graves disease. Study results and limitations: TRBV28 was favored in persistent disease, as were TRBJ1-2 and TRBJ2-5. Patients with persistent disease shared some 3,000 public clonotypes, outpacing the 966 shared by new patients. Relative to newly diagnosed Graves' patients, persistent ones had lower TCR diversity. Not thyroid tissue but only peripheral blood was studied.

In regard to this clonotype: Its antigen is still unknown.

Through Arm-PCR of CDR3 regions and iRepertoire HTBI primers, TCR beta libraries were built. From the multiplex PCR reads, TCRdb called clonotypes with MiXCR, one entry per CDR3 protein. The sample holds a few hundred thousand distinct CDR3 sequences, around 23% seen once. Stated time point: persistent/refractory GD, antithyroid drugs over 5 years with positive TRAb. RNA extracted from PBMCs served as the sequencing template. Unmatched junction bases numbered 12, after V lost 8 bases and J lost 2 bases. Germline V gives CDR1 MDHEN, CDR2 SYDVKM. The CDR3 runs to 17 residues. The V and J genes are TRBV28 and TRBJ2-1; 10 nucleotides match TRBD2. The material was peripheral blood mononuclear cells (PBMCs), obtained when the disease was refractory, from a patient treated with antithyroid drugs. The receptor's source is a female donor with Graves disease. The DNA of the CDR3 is TGTGCCAGCGGTAGCTCTAGCGGGAGAATCCCCTACAATGAGCAGTTCTTC. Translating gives CASGSSSGRIPYNEQFF. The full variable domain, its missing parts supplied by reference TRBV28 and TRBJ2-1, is DVKVTQSSRYLVKRTGEKVFLECVQDMDHENMFWYRQDPGLGLRLIYFSYDVKMKEKGDIPEGYSVSREKKERFSLILESASTNQTSMYLCASGSSSGRIPYNEQFFGPGTRLTVL.